This T cell receptor beta chain was captured by sequencing in a study of cytomegalovirus exposure and HLA in healthy donors. Study-wide points: Only CMV serostatus was available as immune exposure information. Sequencing probably produced one cluster of sequence variants that were highly shared. Common viral pathogens were later found to be apparently linked to several of the most significant clusters.

As concerns this clone: Its antigen is unidentified.

The CDR3 sequence is 16 residues long. The ends were cut back, 0 bases at V and 8 bases at J, with 19 bases in the middle. Germline V gene data show CDR1 as SGHVS and CDR2 as FNYEAQ. Primers for the PCR totalled 60 Vbeta and 13 Jbeta. Here immunoSEQ multiplex PCR was the method, and the copy in TCRdb shows in-frame clones only, minus some. The table shows 110,000 to 150,000 clones, with 75% to 90% occurring only once. J is TRBJ1-2 and V is TRBV7-6, with no clear D. The sequenced sample was PBMCs. The sequence was collected from a female donor in good health and CMV-seronegative. The CDR3, as DNA: TGTGCCAGCAGCTTAGCGGAGGTAGAGGGAGCCAGCGGCTACACCTTC. Amino acids: CASSLAEVEGASGYTF.